The TCR beta chain described here comes from a study of blood T cell repertoires in COVID-19. Germline loops: CDR1 MNHEY, CDR2 SVGAGI. V shed 2 bases, J shed 10 bases, and the junction held 6 bases outside the gene matches. The CDR3 contains 15 residues. Authors' methods: Reference gene primer amplification gave nucleated cell count estimates. TCRdb's table, derived via immunoSEQ multiplex PCR, lists solely in-frame clones and lacks some. That table is the source of V, J and clone size, and D and trimming were worked out from the DNA. The sample holds fewer than 200,000 clones, roughly four fifths seen once.

This TCR came from a man aged 45 to 65 who had recovered from COVID-19. The chain combines TRBV6-5 with TRBJ1-6, with 9 positions matching TRBD1. Sequenced: PBMCs or T cells enriched from blood (not recorded which). As DNA, the CDR3 is TGTGCCAGCAGTTACGAAGGACAGGGGCGATCACCCCTCCACTTT. Amino acid sequence: CASSYEGQGRSPLHF.